This T cell receptor beta chain was identified in a study of human T cells and chemical hapten exposure. TCRdb reanalysed the RACE reads using MiXCR and keeps one entry per CDR3 protein. Of over 300,000 distinct CDR3 sequences listed, approximately 5.1% are singletons. This CDR3 has 16 amino acids. This clonotype has ten or more counts. Time point defined: pre-sensitization, week 0. Treatment defined: therapeutic diphenylcyclopropenone sensitization with weekly scalp DPC. The gene calls are TRBV21-1 and TRBJ1-6. TRBV21-1 counts as a pseudogene. The sequencing used whole blood, collected in connection with sensitization to the hapten diphenylcyclopropenone (DPC). This receptor was obtained from a woman in her forties or fifties with alopecia areata. Some clones in this sample may be carry-over from other donors' samples. DNA of the CDR3: TGTGCCAGCAGTCATTTGGGTTGGCCCTATAATTCACCCCTCCACTTT. Protein: CASSHLGWPYNSPLHF.